The 25 T cell receptor beta chains presented below share a single source sample, sequenced in a study of CD8 T cells in ankylosing spondylitis (dated by TCRdb to 2016 to 2017). Libraries were built with 5' RACE. TCRdb shows the sequencer as Illumina HiSeq 2500. Using fastp trimming at Q25 and MiXCR clonotype assembly, TCRdb reanalyzed the public sequencing data and kept in-frame beta chains. Identical CDR3 protein sequences are pooled into one entry, listed with their most common genes and DNA. This sample is represented by 250,000 to 300,000 distinct CDR3 sequences; about 19% of them were singletons. Roughly 8% of the sample goes to the ten largest clones. The specimen sequenced was blood, either unsorted or a sorted T cell fraction (not recorded which). Receptors were obtained from a male donor with ankylosing spondylitis or in good health (not recorded which).

Ten or more counts support this clonotype. V is TRBV6-6 and J is TRBJ2-3; tentatively, D is TRBD2 (5 bases). Germline V gene lookup returns CDR1 MNHNY and CDR2 SVGAGI (reference sequence). V was clipped by 2 bases and J by 1 base, with 13 bases between them. The CDR3 runs to 16 residues. The CDR3 spells CASSYADSRGTDTQYF. The CDR3 DNA reads TGTGCCAGCAGTTACGCGGACTCTAGGGGCACAGATACGCAGTATTTT.

Concerning this clonotype: A clone one base away is much larger, so this may be a read error. The chain uses TRBV24-1 and TRBJ2-1; D is ambiguous. Per the germline V gene, CDR1 is KGHDR and CDR2 is SFDVKD. This CDR3 spans 15 amino acids. The CDR3 here is CAASDLDVRINEQFF. The CDR3 nucleotides are TGTGCCGCCAGTGATCTCGACGTCAGGATAAATGAGCAGTTCTTC.

This clonotype was picked up a small number of times. One end of the junction is discordant with germline, which a read error may explain. The chain combines TRBV11-2 with TRBJ1-2; TRBD1 is a possible D gene (5 bases). Germline lookup yields CDR1 SGHAT and CDR2 FQNNGV. The CDR3 has 14 amino acids. Here the CDR3 reads CVSSLDTGNYGYTF. In nucleotides, the CDR3 is TGTGTCAGCAGCTTAGATACAGGAAACTATGGCTACACCTTC. The whole variable domain, filled in from reference TRBV11-2 and TRBJ1-2, reads EAGVAQSPRYKIIEKRQSVAFWCNPISGHATLYWYQQILGQGPKLLIQFQNNGVVDDSQLPKDRFSAERLKGVDSTLKIQPAKLEDSAVYLCVSSLDTGNYGYTFGSGTRLTVV.

This clonotype was seen a single time. The rearrangement links TRBV6-1 to TRBJ2-5; 8 positions agree with TRBD2. Trimming took 6 bases from V and 0 from J; bases not matched to a gene: 12. From germline, CDR1 is MNHNS and CDR2 SASEGT. This CDR3 spans 17 amino acids. The CDR3 sequence is CASRSPPGLEYQETQYF. The CDR3 coding sequence is TGTGCCAGCAGATCCCCTCCGGGACTAGAGTACCAAGAGACCCAGTACTTC.

This clonotype was recorded a few times. The CDR3 DNA reads as TGTGCCAGCAGTTCCTCGACGGGCGCTAATTCACCCCTCCACTTT. Its translation: CASSSSTGANSPLHF. This chain uses TRBV28 with TRBJ1-6, with D hard to call. Trimming removed 4 bases at V and 6 bases at J, with 13 bases between. CDR1 is MDHEN, CDR2 SYDVKM, per germline. The CDR3 runs 15 residues.

The V gene is TRBV12-3 or TRBV12-4, the J gene TRBJ1-1; the D is unclear. Trimming cost V 1 base and J 11 bases, with 20 bases left between them. There are 15 residues in the CDR3. The CDR3 here is CASSLEVRRYPRAFF. DNA for the CDR3: TGTGCCAGCAGTTTAGAGGTTAGACGCTACCCTCGGGCTTTCTTT.

This clonotype was observed a few times. V usage is TRBV20-1 and J usage is TRBJ2-1; D gene ambiguous. Looked up from germline, CDR1 is DFQATT and CDR2 is SNEGSKA (reference sequence). The CDR3 is 12 residues long. V lost 6 bases and J lost 0, with 6 bases in between. The CDR3, as DNA: TGCAGTGCCCACTCCTCCTACAATGAGCAGTTCTTC. This sequence encodes CSAHSSYNEQFF.

This clonotype was picked up many times. V usage is TRBV20-1 and J usage is TRBJ2-2; TRBD2 is a possible D gene (6 bases). The CDR3 contains 16 residues. V was pared by 5 bases and J by 3 bases, with 19 bases between. Germline CDR1 is DFQATT and CDR2 is SNEGSKA (reference sequence). In DNA, the CDR3 is TGCAGTGCTCGGGACTTCCACAATGGGCACACCGGGGAGCTGTTTTTT. Its translation: CSARDFHNGHTGELFF.

This clonotype was counted between two and nine times. This chain links TRBV5-5 with TRBJ2-1; D is unresolved. The CDR3 is 16 residues long. Deletions cut 2 bases from V and 0 bases from J, with 12 bases between. Germline loops: CDR1 SGHKS, CDR2 YYEKEE (reference sequence). CDR3 region: CASSLPSLSSYNEQFF. The CDR3 coding sequence is TGTGCCAGCAGCTTACCCTCTCTAAGCTCCTACAATGAGCAGTTCTTC.

This clonotype was counted only a few times. The chain couples TRBV27 to TRBJ1-5; D is ambiguous. Per germline, CDR1 MNHEY and CDR2 SMNVEV (reference sequence). The CDR3 spans 14 residues. Trimming removed 4 bases at V and 0 bases at J, with 7 bases between. The CDR3, as DNA: TGTGCCAGCAGTTCCTATTATAGCAATCAGCCCCAGCATTTT. Protein product: CASSSYYSNQPQHF.

This sequence joins TRBV5-1 and TRBJ1-1; maybe TRBD1 (6 bases). From germline, CDR1 is SGHRS and CDR2 YFSETQ. This CDR3 contains 13 residues. V gave up 3 bases and J gave up 0 bases, with 6 bases separating them. CDR3 coding DNA: TGCGCCAGCAGCTCAGGGGTGAACACTGAAGCTTTCTTT. Its protein product is CASSSGVNTEAFF.

This clonotype was recorded a few times. In DNA form, the CDR3 reads TGTGCCAGCAGCACGGACACTTATGGCTACACCTTC. It codes for CASSTDTYGYTF. The chain couples TRBV11-2 to TRBJ1-2; weak D call: TRBD1 (5 bases). Germline CDR1 and CDR2: SGHAT and FQNNGV. V was trimmed by 5 bases and J by 5 bases, leaving 9 bases between them. This CDR3 comprises 12 residues.

The chain uses TRBV5-1 and TRBJ2-1; D is perhaps TRBD1 or TRBD2 (6 bases each). This CDR3 has 13 residues. The germline gives CDR1 SGHRS, CDR2 YFSETQ. The V end was cut by 4 bases, the J end by 6 bases, with 11 bases between. In DNA, the CDR3 is TGCGCCAGCAGCCCCGGAGGGGGCAATGAGCAGTTCTTC. As protein: CASSPGGGNEQFF. The full variable domain, with the rest looked up from reference TRBV5-1 and TRBJ2-1, is KAGVTQTPRYLIKTRGQQVTLSCSPISGHRSVSWYQQTPGQGLQFLFEYFSETQRNKGNFPGRFSGRQFSNSRSEMNVSTLELGDSALYLCASSPGGGNEQFFGPGTRLTVL.

The V call is TRBV12-3 or TRBV12-4, the J call TRBJ2-1; perhaps TRBD2 as D (5 bases). This CDR3 spans 13 amino acids. V was shortened by 7 bases and J by 6 bases, with 13 bases between the two germline ends. The CDR3 is CASTIRGANEQFF. In DNA form, the CDR3 reads TGTGCCAGCACCATACGGGGTGCCAATGAGCAGTTCTTC.

This chain uses TRBV7-3 with TRBJ2-3; 8 bases map to TRBD2. Unmatched junction bases numbered 9, after V lost 5 bases and J lost 2 bases. The CDR3 contains 16 residues. Germline V gene lookup returns CDR1 SGHTA and CDR2 FQGTGA. CDR3 sequence (DNA): TGTGCCAGCAGCCCCCGGACGCGGGAGGTCACAGATACGCAGTATTTT. Protein sequence: CASSPRTREVTDTQYF.

The sample holds a few counts of this clonotype. The rearrangement uses TRBV12-3 or TRBV12-4 and TRBJ2-7; maybe TRBD2 (6 bases). Trimming removed 3 bases at V and 3 bases at J, with 15 bases between. The CDR3 spans 15 residues. CDR3 sequence: CASSFVGIGGYEQYV. CDR3 DNA: TGTGCCAGCAGTTTTGTCGGGATCGGGGGCTACGAGCAGTACGTC.

V and J are TRBV12-3 or TRBV12-4 and TRBJ1-4; 8 bases agree with TRBD1. The CDR3 has 14 residues. V lost 6 bases, J lost 6 bases, and 6 bases stayed unmatched. CDR3 DNA sequence: TGTGCCAGCAGGCCTCAGGGGGCGTATGAAAAACTGTTTTTT. This encodes CASRPQGAYEKLFF.

This clonotype was recorded a few times. The CDR3 DNA reads TGTGCCATCAGTGAGGACAGGTACAATGAGCAGTTCTTC. Its translation is CAISEDRYNEQFF. The chain couples TRBV10-3 to TRBJ2-1; perhaps TRBD1 as D (6 bases). The V gene lost 2 bases and the J gene lost 4 bases, with 6 bases spanning the gap. The CDR3 is 13 residues long. Germline lookup yields CDR1 ENHRY and CDR2 SYGVKD.

This chain uses TRBV20-1 with TRBJ1-2, with D tentatively TRBD1 (6 bases). The CDR3 is 12 amino acids. Germline V CDR1 and CDR2: DFQATT, SNEGSKA (reference sequence). V lost 6 bases to trimming and J lost 9 bases, with 17 bases between them. This CDR3 is CSATDRPLSYTF. The CDR3 nucleotides read TGCAGTGCAACGGACAGACCCCTGAGCTACACCTTC.

The chain has TRBV7-3 and TRBJ2-2, with D perhaps matching TRBD2 (6 bases). The germline gives CDR1 SGHTA, CDR2 FQGTGA. The CDR3 covers 15 residues. The germline V and J ends were trimmed by 4 bases and 5 bases, with 14 bases remaining between them. The CDR3 spells CASSSDSAGTGELFF. In nucleotides, the CDR3 is TGTGCCAGCAGCTCGGATAGCGCGGGGACCGGGGAGCTGTTTTTT. Full variable domain (outside the CDR3, taken from reference TRBV7-3 and TRBJ2-2): GAGVSQTPSNKVTEKGKYVELRCDPISGHTALYWYRQSLGQGPEFLIYFQGTGAADDSGLPNDRFFAVRPEGSVSTLKIQRTERGDSAVYLCASSSDSAGTGELFFGEGSRLTVL.

This chain joins TRBV20-1 and TRBJ1-6; D gene ambiguous. CDR3 length: 11 amino acids. In germline, CDR1 is DFQATT, CDR2 SNEGSKA (reference sequence). V dropped 6 bases and J dropped 10 bases, with 10 bases sitting between them. The CDR3 is CSAITGSPLHF. CDR3 bases: TGCAGTGCCATCACGGGGTCACCCCTCCACTTT.

This chain connects TRBV5-5 to TRBJ2-7; the D call may be TRBD1 or TRBD2 (5 bases each). Looked up from germline, CDR1 is SGHKS and CDR2 is YYEKEE (reference sequence). Trimming shortened V by 2 bases and J by 3 bases, and 18 bases separated the two germline ends. The CDR3 covers 16 residues. The CDR3 sequence is CASSLDGTHLNYEQYV. The CDR3 coding sequence is TGTGCCAGCAGCTTAGATGGGACCCACCTAAACTACGAGCAGTACGTC.

Many counts were recorded for this clonotype. The V call is TRBV6-5, the J call TRBJ1-4, with D tentatively TRBD1 (5 bases). V was cut by 2 bases and J by 8 bases, with 6 bases left in between. The CDR3 is 12 residues long. The germline V gene has CDR1 MNHEY and CDR2 SVGAGI. The CDR3 loop reads CASSYDREKLFF. In nucleotides, the CDR3 is TGTGCCAGCAGTTACGACAGAGAAAAACTGTTTTTT.

The gene calls are TRBV15 and TRBJ2-7; possibly TRBD1 for D (5 bases). Germline loops: CDR1 LNHNV, CDR2 YYDKDF (reference sequence). The CDR3 is made up of 17 amino acids. Trimming stripped 0 bases from V and 0 bases from J, with 15 bases between. The CDR3 region is CATSRERAGIPSYEQYV. The CDR3 coding sequence is TGTGCCACCAGCAGAGAAAGGGCAGGGATCCCCTCCTACGAGCAGTACGTC.

This clonotype was counted between two and nine times. V gene TRBV29-1 combines with J gene TRBJ1-1, with unresolved D. Germline lookup yields CDR1 SQVTM and CDR2 ANQGSEA. The CDR3 extends over 13 amino acids. Trimming left V 4 bases short and J 2 bases short, with 11 bases between. This CDR3 reads CSVVALINTEAFF. CDR3 sequence (DNA): TGCAGCGTTGTAGCTCTGATAAACACTGAAGCTTTCTTT.